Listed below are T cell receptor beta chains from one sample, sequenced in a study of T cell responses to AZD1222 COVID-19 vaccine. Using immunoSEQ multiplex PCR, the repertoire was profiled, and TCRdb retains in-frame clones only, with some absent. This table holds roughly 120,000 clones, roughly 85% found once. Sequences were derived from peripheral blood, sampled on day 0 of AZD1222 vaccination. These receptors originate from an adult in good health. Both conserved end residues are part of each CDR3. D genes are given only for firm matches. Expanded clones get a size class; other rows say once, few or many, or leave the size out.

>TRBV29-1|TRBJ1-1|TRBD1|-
CSGRTGLTEAFF
TGCAGCGGTCGGACAGGGCTCACTGAAGCTTTCTTT
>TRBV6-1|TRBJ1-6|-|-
CASSEAADRSHF
TGTGCCAGCAGTGAAGCGGCAGACAGGAGCCACTTT
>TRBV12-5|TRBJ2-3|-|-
CASGKAETDTQYF
TGTGCTAGTGGGAAAGCAGAAACAGATACGCAGTATTTT
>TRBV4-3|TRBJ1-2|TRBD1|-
CASSQGTGGAYYGYTF
TGCGCCAGCAGCCAGGGGACAGGGGGCGCGTACTATGGCTACACCTTC
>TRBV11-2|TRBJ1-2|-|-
CASSITTANYGYTF
TGTGCCAGCAGCATTACGACTGCAAACTATGGCTACACCTTC
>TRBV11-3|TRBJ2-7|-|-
CASSLNRDYEQYF
TGTGCCAGCAGCCTAAACAGGGACTACGAGCAGTACTTC
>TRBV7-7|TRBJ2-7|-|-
CASSSTSPGSGQYF
TGTGCTAGCAGCTCGACGTCTCCCGGCTCCGGGCAGTACTTC
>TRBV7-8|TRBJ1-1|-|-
CASVPFGAAGNTEAFF
TGTGCCAGCGTACCCTTTGGGGCGGCGGGGAACACTGAAGCTTTCTTT
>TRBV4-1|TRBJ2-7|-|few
CASSQEGRGRAGEQYF
TGCGCCAGCAGCCAAGAAGGCAGGGGGCGAGCGGGAGAGCAGTACTTC
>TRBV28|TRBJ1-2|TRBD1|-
CASSSNGQGEGSYGYTF
TGTGCCAGCAGTTCCAACGGACAGGGGGAAGGGTCCTATGGCTACACCTTC
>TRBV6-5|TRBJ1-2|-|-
CASSPQGRGYTF
TGTGCCAGCAGTCCACAGGGACGCGGCTACACCTTC
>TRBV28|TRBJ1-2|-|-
CASSPLSGGQYGYTF
TGTGCCAGCAGTCCCTTGTCGGGGGGTCAATATGGCTACACCTTC
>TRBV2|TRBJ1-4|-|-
CASSDKLQINEKLFF
TGTGCCAGCAGTGACAAGCTACAGATTAATGAAAAACTGTTTTTT
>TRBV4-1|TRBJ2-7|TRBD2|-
CASSQVASGGAYEQYF
TGCGCCAGCAGCCAAGTAGCTAGCGGGGGGGCCTACGAGCAGTACTTC
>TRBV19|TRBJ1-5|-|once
CASSTTGYSNQPQHF
TGTGCCAGTAGTACCACAGGGTATAGCAATCAGCCCCAGCATTTT
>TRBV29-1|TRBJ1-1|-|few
CSVVGMNTEAFF
TGCAGCGTTGTAGGGATGAACACTGAAGCTTTCTTT
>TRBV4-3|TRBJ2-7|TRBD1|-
CASSLNGQGAREQYF
TGCGCCAGCAGCCTCAATGGCCAGGGGGCTCGCGAGCAGTACTTC
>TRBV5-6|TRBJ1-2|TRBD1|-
CASSTRGTVSSYGYTF
TGTGCCAGCAGCACGAGGGGGACAGTCTCTAGCTATGGCTACACCTTC
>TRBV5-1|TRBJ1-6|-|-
CASSPNSGAFDSPLHF
TGCGCCAGCAGCCCGAACTCCGGGGCGTTCGATTCACCCCTCCACTTT
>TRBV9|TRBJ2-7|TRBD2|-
CASSVSGGRGGEQYF
TGTGCCAGCAGCGTCAGCGGCGGGAGGGGCGGCGAGCAGTACTTC
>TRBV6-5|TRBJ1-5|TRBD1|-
CASRKGQGNQPQHF
TGTGCCAGCAGGAAGGGACAGGGGAATCAGCCCCAGCATTTT
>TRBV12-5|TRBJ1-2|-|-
CASGLVRGGYGYTF
TGTGCTAGTGGTTTGGTACGGGGGGGCTATGGCTACACCTTC
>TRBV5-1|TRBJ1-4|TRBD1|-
CASSMGQGPTNEKLFF
TGCGCCAGCAGCATGGGACAGGGCCCAACTAATGAAAAACTGTTTTTT
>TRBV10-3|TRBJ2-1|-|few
CAISEARAEQFF
TGTGCCATCAGTGAGGCCCGAGCAGAGCAGTTCTTC
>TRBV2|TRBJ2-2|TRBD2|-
CASSALAGGPAGELFF
TGTGCCAGCAGTGCGCTAGCGGGGGGGCCGGCCGGGGAGCTGTTTTTT
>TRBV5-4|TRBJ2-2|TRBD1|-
CASSRDSLGDGELFF
TGTGCCAGCAGTCGGGACAGCCTCGGGGACGGGGAGCTGTTTTTT
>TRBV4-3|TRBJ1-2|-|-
CASSQRGVGDGYTF
TGCGCCAGCAGCCAACGAGGGGTAGGGGATGGCTACACCTTC
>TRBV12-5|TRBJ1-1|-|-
CASGLGMNTEAFF
TGTGCTAGTGGTTTGGGCATGAACACTGAAGCTTTCTTT
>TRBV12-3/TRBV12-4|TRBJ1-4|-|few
CASSKRGREKLFF
TGTGCCAGCAGTAAGAGAGGGCGTGAAAAACTGTTTTTT
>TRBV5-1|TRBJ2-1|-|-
CASSFLTGSRNEQFF
TGCGCCAGCAGTTTTCTTACAGGGTCGAGGAATGAGCAGTTCTTC
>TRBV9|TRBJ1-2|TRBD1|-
CASSVEKQGPYGYTF
TGTGCCAGCAGCGTAGAAAAACAGGGGCCCTATGGCTACACCTTC
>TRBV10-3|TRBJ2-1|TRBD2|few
CAISMTSGGHNEQFF
TGTGCCATCAGCATGACTAGCGGGGGTCACAATGAGCAGTTCTTC